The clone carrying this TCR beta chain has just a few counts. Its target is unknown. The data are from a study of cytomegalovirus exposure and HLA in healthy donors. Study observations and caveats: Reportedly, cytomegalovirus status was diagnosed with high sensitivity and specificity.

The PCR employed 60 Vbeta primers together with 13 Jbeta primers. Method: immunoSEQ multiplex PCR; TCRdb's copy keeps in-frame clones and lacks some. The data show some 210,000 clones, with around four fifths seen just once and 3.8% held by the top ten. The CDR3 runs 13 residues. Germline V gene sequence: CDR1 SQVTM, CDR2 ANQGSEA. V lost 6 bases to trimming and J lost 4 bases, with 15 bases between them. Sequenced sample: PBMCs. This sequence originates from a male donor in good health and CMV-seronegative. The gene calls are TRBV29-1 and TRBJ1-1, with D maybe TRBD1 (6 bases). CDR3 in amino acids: CSVKTGSGTEAFF. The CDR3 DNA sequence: TGCAGCGTCAAAACAGGGTCGGGCACTGAAGCTTTCTTT.